This entry lists 27 T cell receptor beta chains sequenced from one sample in a study of OX40 agonist ivuxolimab in advanced cancers. Assay used: immunoSEQ multiplex PCR; TCRdb lists only in-frame clones, some missing. The data hold 53,000 or so clones, with roughly 73% observed a single time. Sequences were derived from CD4+ or CD8+ T cells sorted from blood, sampled in a trial of the OX40 agonist ivuxolimab. The receptors come from an adult with an advanced solid tumor such as melanoma, head and neck, liver or kidney cancer.

In the case of this clone: A junction end diverges from the germline sequence, so it may reflect a read error. The genes are TRBV5-1 and TRBJ2-5, with 10 positions matching TRBD2. CDR3 length: 17 residues. The germline V gene encodes CDR1 SGHRS and CDR2 YFSETQ. The CDR3 DNA is TGCGCCAGCAGCCAGACGCTAGCGGGAGCGTCCCAAGAGGCCCAGTACTTC. It specifies CASSQTLAGASQEAQYF.

This sequence joins TRBV5-1 and TRBJ2-7, with 7 bases lining up with TRBD1. The CDR3 is 14 residues long. With 7 bases clipped from V and 3 bases from J, the junction kept 10 bases outside the gene matches. Per germline, CDR1 SGHRS and CDR2 YFSETQ. The CDR3 reads CASQNPTGNYEQYF. CDR3 DNA sequence: TGCGCCAGCCAGAACCCGACAGGGAACTACGAGCAGTACTTC. Looking up the rest from reference TRBV5-1 and TRBJ2-7 gives the full variable domain: KAGVTQTPRYLIKTRGQQVTLSCSPISGHRSVSWYQQTPGQGLQFLFEYFSETQRNKGNFPGRFSGRQFSNSRSEMNVSTLELGDSALYLCASQNPTGNYEQYFGPGTRLTVT.

The chain combines TRBV5-1 with TRBJ2-7, with a possible D match to TRBD2 (6 bases). The germline V gene encodes CDR1 SGHRS and CDR2 YFSETQ. The V end lost 1 base, the J end lost 1 base, and 12 bases lay between the germline ends. The CDR3 loop spans 15 amino acids. The CDR3 sequence: CASSLTWGVSYEQYF. CDR3 nucleotides: TGCGCCAGCAGCTTGACGTGGGGGGTTTCCTACGAGCAGTACTTC.

The J gene is TRBJ1-5, the V gene TRBV27; D might be TRBD1 (6 bases). This CDR3 is built from 17 residues. The germline CDR1 and CDR2 sequences are MNHEY and SMNVEV (reference sequence). The ends were cut back, 4 bases at V and 2 bases at J, with 18 bases in the middle. The CDR3 bases are TGTGCCAGCAGTTATAGGGCATTTGCAGGGGGCAATCAGCCCCAGCATTTT. Translation: CASSYRAFAGGNQPQHF.

This clone has only a few counts. The rearrangement joins TRBV5-1 to TRBJ1-1; D perhaps matches TRBD1 (6 bases). V gave up 2 bases and J gave up 0 bases, with 14 bases separating them. Germline-derived CDR1 and CDR2 are SGHRS and YFSETQ. There are 16 residues in the CDR3. CDR3 nucleotides: TGCGCCAGCAGCTTTGGTAGGGGGGCCATGAACACTGAAGCTTTCTTT. It yields the protein CASSFGRGAMNTEAFF.

This chain joins TRBV7-6 and TRBJ2-1; D is undetermined. CDR3 length equals 15 residues. Looked up from germline, CDR1 is SGHVS and CDR2 is FNYEAQ. Trimming took off 2 bases at V and 4 bases at J, with 12 bases between the two ends. The CDR3 sequence: CASSLSHSRYNEQFF. CDR3 nucleotide sequence: TGTGCCAGCAGCTTATCGCACAGTAGGTACAATGAGCAGTTCTTC.

The J gene is TRBJ2-1, the V gene TRBV19, with D possibly TRBD2 on 6 matching bases. In germline, CDR1 is LNHDA, CDR2 SQIVND (reference sequence). V was pared by 3 bases and J by 3 bases, with 15 bases between. This CDR3 spans 16 amino acids. CDR3 DNA sequence: TGTGCCAGTAGTATCGCCGGCGGGACCAACTACAATGAGCAGTTCTTC. It specifies CASSIAGGTNYNEQFF.

V gene TRBV18 combines with J gene TRBJ1-2; the D gene is possibly TRBD1 (5 bases). Looked up from germline, CDR1 is KGHSH and CDR2 is LQKENI. Trimming left V 6 bases short and J 7 bases short, with 15 bases between. The CDR3 has 13 residues. The CDR3 DNA reads TGTGCCAGCTCGGGCAACCAGGGCTCTGGCTACACCTTC. It yields the protein CASSGNQGSGYTF. Complete variable domain (other parts from reference TRBV18 and TRBJ1-2): NAGVMQNPRHLVRRRGQEARLRCSPMKGHSHVYWYRQLPEEGLKFMVYLQKENIIDESGMPKERFSAEFPKEGPSILRIQQVVRGDSAAYFCASSGNQGSGYTFGSGTRLTVV.

The chain has TRBV27 and TRBJ1-4; D not certain. The CDR3 covers 15 residues. Germline assignment: CDR1 MNHEY and CDR2 SMNVEV (reference sequence). V was cut by 5 bases and J by 0 bases, with 10 bases left in between. CDR3 bases: TGTGCCAGCAGTCCGACTATAGCAACTAATGAAAAACTGTTTTTT. Protein sequence: CASSPTIATNEKLFF. Full variable domain (rest looked up from reference TRBV27 and TRBJ1-4): EAQVTQNPRYLITVTGKKLTVTCSQNMNHEYMSWYRQDPGLGLRQIYYSMNVEVTDKGDVPEGYKVSRKEKRNFPLILESPSPNQTSLYFCASSPTIATNEKLFFGSGTQLSVL.

This clone was picked up many times. This sequence joins TRBV4-3 and TRBJ1-4, with 10 bases that match TRBD1. The CDR3 runs to 17 residues. CDR1 is LGHNA and CDR2 is YSLEER in the germline V gene. V lost 1 base and J lost 5; bases outside the gene matches: 7. The CDR3 DNA reads as TGCGCCAGCAGCCAAGGACAGGGGGCGATTCCCAATGAAAAACTGTTTTTT. Translation gives CASSQGQGAIPNEKLFF.

This clone was picked up one time. The rearrangement joins TRBV30 to TRBJ2-5; D is undetermined. The CDR3 sequence is 13 residues long. The V gene's germline CDR1 is GTSNPN and CDR2 SVGIG (reference sequence). With 3 bases removed from V and 6 bases from J, the gap between germline ends came to 14 bases. The CDR3 here is CAWSGDLSQTQYF. The DNA for the CDR3 is TGTGCCTGGAGCGGAGACCTTTCGCAGACCCAGTACTTC.

This sequence joins TRBV5-6 and TRBJ2-7; D gene ambiguous. Germline CDR1 SGHDT, CDR2 YYEEEE. Trimming shortened V by 0 bases and J by 3 bases, and 7 bases separated the two germline ends. The CDR3 runs to 13 residues. This chain's CDR3 is CASSLGSYYEQYF. CDR3 coding DNA: TGTGCCAGCAGCTTGGGTTCCTACTACGAGCAGTACTTC.

The chain uses TRBV6-5 and TRBJ2-7; 8 bases fit TRBD2. This CDR3 is 15 amino acids long. CDR1 and CDR2 from the germline V gene are MNHEY and SVGAGI. V was pared by 6 bases and J by 1 base, with 8 bases of the junction left unmatched. This CDR3 is CASRLSGGASYEQYF. The CDR3 coding sequence is TGTGCCAGCAGATTAAGCGGGGGAGCATCCTACGAGCAGTACTTC.

This chain uses TRBV6-6 with TRBJ2-7, with a weak D call TRBD1 (6 bases). CDR3 length: 12 residues. The V end was cut by 4 bases, the J end by 7 bases, with 11 bases between. Germline V gene sequence: CDR1 MNHNY, CDR2 SVGAGI (reference sequence). The CDR3 DNA follows: TGTGCCAGCAGTTTACAGGGCGGGGAGCAGTACTTC. Amino acid sequence: CASSLQGGEQYF.

The chain couples TRBV19 to TRBJ1-5; 11 bases are shared with TRBD1. The CDR3 runs to 19 residues. V lost 7 bases, J lost 3 bases, and 17 bases stayed unmatched. Germline V gene data show CDR1 as LNHDA and CDR2 as SQIVND (reference sequence). CDR3 sequence (DNA): TGTGCCAGTACGATCCGCCCTATTGGACAGGGGGCAAACAATCAGCCCCAGCATTTT. Encoded protein: CASTIRPIGQGANNQPQHF.

The V call is TRBV15, the J call TRBJ2-5, with D perhaps TRBD2 (5 bases). V gave up 0 bases and J gave up 5 bases, with 10 bases separating them. CDR1 and CDR2 (germline): LNHNV, YYDKDF (reference sequence). CDR3 length: 14 amino acids. Here the CDR3 reads CATSREPPGETQYF. DNA for the CDR3: TGTGCCACCAGCAGAGAACCTCCGGGGGAGACCCAGTACTTC.

This chain links TRBV19 with TRBJ2-7; 7 nucleotides align to TRBD2. J lost 2 bases, V lost 3 bases, and 4 bases had no gene match. The V gene's germline CDR1 is LNHDA and CDR2 SQIVND (reference sequence). This CDR3 has 14 residues. The DNA for the CDR3 is TGTGCCAGTAGTATCAGTAGCGGGCCCTACGAGCAGTACTTC. It encodes CASSISSGPYEQYF.

The CDR3 DNA sequence: TGTGCCAGCAGCTTAGCATGGGGTGAAGCTTTCTTT. Translating it yields CASSLAWGEAFF. The chain joins TRBV7-2 to TRBJ1-1; D is uncertain. The CDR3 is made up of 12 amino acids. CDR1 and CDR2 from the germline V gene are SGHTA and FQGNSA. V lost 0 bases, J lost 7 bases, and 6 bases lay in between.

This clone was seen more than once but under ten times. V is TRBV7-9 and J is TRBJ1-4; 8 bases are a match to TRBD1. CDR1 and CDR2 (germline): SEHNR, FQNEAQ (reference sequence). The CDR3 is made up of 16 amino acids. The V segment lost 3 bases and the J segment 8 bases; nucleotides outside the gene matches: 11. DNA of the CDR3: TGTGCCAGCAGCTTGGCCCAGGGGGCCGCCTGGGAAAAACTGTTTTTT. This translates into CASSLAQGAAWEKLFF.

This rearrangement joins TRBV5-1 to TRBJ2-6, with D unresolved. This CDR3 comprises 18 residues. Trimming shortened V by 0 bases and J by 0 bases, and 13 bases separated the two germline ends. CDR1 is SGHRS, CDR2 YFSETQ, per germline. The CDR3 DNA is TGCGCCAGCAGCTTGGGGTCAGCTTCCGACTCTGGGGCCAACGTCCTGACTTTC. Protein product: CASSLGSASDSGANVLTF.

This clone is labeled medium-sized. The rearrangement links TRBV11-3 to TRBJ2-1, with 10 bases lining up with TRBD1. This CDR3 is built from 15 residues. After removal of 5 bases from V and 7 bases from J, the junction contained 8 bases not matched to a gene. In germline, CDR1 is SGHNT, CDR2 YENEEA. The chain's CDR3 is CASSRRQGAGNEQFF. The CDR3 DNA is TGTGCCAGCAGCCGACGACAGGGGGCAGGTAATGAGCAGTTCTTC.

The chain combines TRBV6-6 with TRBJ2-3; 8 bases line up with TRBD1. CDR3 size: 16 residues. V was pared by 0 bases and J by 2 bases, with 4 bases of the junction left unmatched. From germline, CDR1 is MNHNY and CDR2 SVGAGI (reference sequence). The CDR3 here is CASSYSPTGDTDTQYF. CDR3 nucleotide sequence: TGTGCCAGCAGTTACTCCCCGACAGGGGACACAGATACGCAGTATTTT.

In this sample, this clone turned up once. J is TRBJ2-7 and V is TRBV6-5, with D perhaps TRBD2 (5 bases). V shed 5 bases and J shed 0 bases, with 14 bases lying between them. Germline CDR1 MNHEY, CDR2 SVGAGI. The CDR3 sequence is 15 residues long. The DNA of the CDR3 is TGTGCCAGCAGTGGGTACCTGGGGAGCTCCTACGAGCAGTACTTC. This sequence encodes CASSGYLGSSYEQYF.

The chain combines TRBV5-4 with TRBJ2-1, with TRBD2 matching 8 bases. The CDR3 loop spans 15 amino acids. V lost 1 base, J lost 4 bases, and 4 bases stayed unmatched. The germline V gene encodes CDR1 SGHNT and CDR2 YYREEE (reference sequence). The CDR3: CASSLSSGSYNEQFF. Written as DNA, the CDR3 is TGTGCCAGCAGCTTGAGCAGCGGGAGTTACAATGAGCAGTTCTTC. The full variable domain, rest sourced from reference TRBV5-4 and TRBJ2-1, is ETGVTQSPTHLIKTRGQQVTLRCSSQSGHNTVSWYQQALGQGPQFIFQYYREEENGRGNFPPRFSGLQFPNYSSELNVNALELDDSALYLCASSLSSGSYNEQFFGPGTRLTVL.

This clone showed up just once. The chain joins TRBV28 to TRBJ2-3, with TRBD2 as a possible D gene (5 bases). V shed 3 bases and J shed 7 bases, with 8 bases lying between them. From germline, CDR1 is MDHEN and CDR2 SYDVKM. The CDR3 extends over 12 amino acids. CDR3 coding DNA: TGTGCCAGCAGTTTCCTAGCAAATACGCAGTATTTT. Translating gives CASSFLANTQYF.

The chain carries TRBV4-3 and TRBJ2-3, with TRBD1 matching over 10 bases. The V segment lost 0 bases and the J segment 1 base; nucleotides outside the gene matches: 4. There are 17 residues in the CDR3. Germline V gives CDR1 LGHNA, CDR2 YSLEER. The CDR3 region has the DNA TGCGCCAGCAGCCAAGAGCGGGACAGGGGTGGCACAGATACGCAGTATTTT. Its protein is CASSQERDRGGTDTQYF.

The rearrangement joins TRBV19 to TRBJ2-1; TRBD2 matches at 7 bases. The trim removed 5 bases at V and 6 bases at J, leaving 13 bases unmatched. There are 16 residues in the CDR3. Germline CDR1 and CDR2: LNHDA and SQIVND (reference sequence). The CDR3 is CASSRASGLGGNEQFF. The CDR3 nucleotides are TGTGCCAGTAGTCGGGCCTCCGGACTAGGAGGCAATGAGCAGTTCTTC.